Presented here are 25 T cell receptor beta chains from one specimen sequenced in a study of T cell responses to AZD1222 COVID-19 vaccine. The table came from immunoSEQ multiplex PCR; TCRdb's copy has only in-frame clones and leaves some out. This sample has 100,000 to 120,000 clones, with 94% found just once. The sample in question was peripheral blood, obtained 28 days after the second AZD1222 dose. All receptors derive from an adult who received the AZD1222 COVID-19 vaccine.

The chain combines TRBV14 with TRBJ1-6; D is unclear. CDR1 and CDR2 from the germline V gene are SGHDN and FVKESK. The V end lost 4 bases, the J end lost 6 bases, and 13 bases lay between the germline ends. CDR3 length: 15 amino acids. CDR3 in DNA: TGTGCCAGCAGCCGGGGTCAGCCCGCTAATTCACCCCTCCACTTT. This encodes CASSRGQPANSPLHF.

This clone was detected only once. The chain combines TRBV6-5 with TRBJ2-6; D tentatively fits TRBD1 or TRBD2 (5 bases each). The germline V gene has CDR1 MNHEY and CDR2 SVGAGI. Trimming removed 0 bases from V and 1 base from J, with 7 bases in between. The CDR3 consists of 16 residues. The CDR3 coding sequence is TGTGCCAGCAGTTACTCTGGGGGTTCTGGGGCCAACGTCCTGACTTTC. Protein sequence: CASSYSGGSGANVLTF.

The chain recombines TRBV19 with TRBJ2-7; perhaps TRBD1 as D (6 bases). V was cut by 4 bases and J by 2 bases, with 18 bases left in between. Per germline, CDR1 LNHDA and CDR2 SQIVND (reference sequence). CDR3 length: 16 amino acids. CDR3 coding DNA: TGTGCCAGTAGTACTCCCTTTGGCAGGGGTGCCTACGAGCAGTACTTC. Its protein product is CASSTPFGRGAYEQYF.

V usage is TRBV27 and J usage is TRBJ2-7; D not resolved. The V and J ends lost 0 bases and 0 bases respectively, with 15 bases between them. CDR1 is MNHEY, CDR2 SMNVEV, per germline (reference sequence). The CDR3 length is 17 residues. The CDR3 bases are TGTGCCAGCAGTTTATCGTGGTCCCAGGTGACCTCCTACGAGCAGTACTTC. This codes for CASSLSWSQVTSYEQYF.

The CDR3 DNA follows: TGTGCCACCAGTGATGACTATAGCAATCAGCCCCAGCATTTT. Residues: CATSDDYSNQPQHF. The chain carries TRBV24-1 and TRBJ1-5; D uncertain. The ends were cut back, 3 bases at V and 0 bases at J, with 5 bases in the middle. This CDR3 is 14 amino acids long. Germline values: CDR1 KGHDR, CDR2 SFDVKD.

The chain uses TRBV2 and TRBJ1-1; TRBD1 aligns across 9 bases. CDR1 SNHLY and CDR2 FYNNEI come from the germline V gene. The CDR3 loop spans 15 amino acids. V dropped 6 bases and J dropped 10; count of bases not matched to a gene: 15. CDR3 loop: CASRGGQGYPPRAFF. As DNA, the CDR3 is TGTGCCAGCAGGGGCGGACAGGGGTATCCCCCCCGAGCTTTCTTT.

The chain is built from TRBV25-1 and TRBJ1-1, with D tentatively TRBD1 (6 bases). The CDR3 has 16 amino acids. V lost 7 bases, J lost 2 bases, and 20 bases lay in between. CDR1 is MGHDK and CDR2 is SYGVNS in the germline V gene. CDR3 in DNA: TGTGCCAGCACCTTTCATACCACAGGGTTAAACACTGAAGCTTTCTTT. Its protein product is CASTFHTTGLNTEAFF.

The chain couples TRBV5-1 to TRBJ1-5, with 7 positions matching TRBD1. CDR3 size: 13 residues. V lost 7 bases and J lost 6; bases outside the gene matches: 7. CDR1 is SGHRS, CDR2 YFSETQ, per germline. CDR3 protein: CASQGGAGQPQHF. In DNA form, the CDR3 reads TGCGCCAGCCAGGGGGGGGCCGGTCAGCCCCAGCATTTT. Full variable domain (outside the CDR3, taken from reference TRBV5-1 and TRBJ1-5): KAGVTQTPRYLIKTRGQQVTLSCSPISGHRSVSWYQQTPGQGLQFLFEYFSETQRNKGNFPGRFSGRQFSNSRSEMNVSTLELGDSALYLCASQGGAGQPQHFGDGTRLSIL.

This clone has just one count. The gene calls are TRBV19 and TRBJ1-5; tentatively, D is TRBD1 (5 bases). V dropped 5 bases and J dropped 9 bases, with 14 bases sitting between them. This CDR3 comprises 13 residues. CDR1 and CDR2 from the germline V gene are LNHDA and SQIVND (reference sequence). CDR3 sequence (DNA): TGTGCCAGTAGTGAAGGGGAAGGAGGGCCCCAGCATTTT. Translation gives CASSEGEGGPQHF.

In its sample, this clone was seen once. This chain uses TRBV13 with TRBJ1-3, with 7 nucleotides matching TRBD1. The germline gives CDR1 PRHDT, CDR2 FYEKMQ (reference sequence). The CDR3 runs 16 residues. J lost 3 bases, V lost 6 bases, and 11 bases had no gene match. The DNA for the CDR3 is TGTGCCAGCAGTTCCCACGACAGGGACCTTGGAAACACCATATATTTT. The encoded protein is CASSSHDRDLGNTIYF. Full variable domain (remainder filled in from reference TRBV13 and TRBJ1-3): AAGVIQSPRHLIKEKRETATLKCYPIPRHDTVYWYQQGPGQDPQFLISFYEKMQSDKGSIPDRFSAQQFSDYHSELNMSSLELGDSALYFCASSSHDRDLGNTIYFGEGSWLTVV.

The rearrangement uses TRBV30 and TRBJ1-2; TRBD1 agrees at 8 bases. Trimming took 5 bases from V and 2 from J; bases not matched to a gene: 4. CDR1 GTSNPN and CDR2 SVGIG come from the germline V gene (reference sequence). The CDR3 has 13 residues. CDR3 protein: CAWGGQGNYGYTF. DNA for the CDR3: TGTGCCTGGGGTGGACAGGGAAACTATGGCTACACCTTC. Full variable domain (missing parts from reference TRBV30 and TRBJ1-2): SQTIHQWPATLVQPVGSPLSLECTVEGTSNPNLYWYRQAAGRGLQLLFYSVGIGQISSEVPQNLSASRPQDRQFILSSKKLLLSDSGFYLCAWGGQGNYGYTFGSGTRLTVV.

The CDR3 bases are TGCAGTGCTAGTGGGCTGAGGCCCTATGGCTACACCTTC. It is translated as CSASGLRPYGYTF. The V and J genes are TRBV20-1 and TRBJ1-2; no definite D call. Germline-derived CDR1 and CDR2 are DFQATT and SNEGSKA (reference sequence). V was pared by 3 bases and J by 4 bases, with 12 bases between. This CDR3 is built from 13 residues.

The chain is built from TRBV27 and TRBJ1-1; D remains ambiguous. Trimming left V 6 bases short and J 6 bases short, with 11 bases between. The CDR3 is made up of 12 amino acids. Germline-derived CDR1 and CDR2 are MNHEY and SMNVEV (reference sequence). The CDR3 DNA reads TGTGCCAGCAGCGCCATAAGAGCTGAAGCTTTCTTT. Protein product: CASSAIRAEAFF.

The chain joins TRBV12-3 or TRBV12-4 to TRBJ2-7, with D perhaps assigned TRBD1 or TRBD2 (6 bases each). V lost 2 bases to trimming and J lost 12 bases, with 14 bases between them. The CDR3 contains 12 residues. CDR3: CASSLNEQGGYF. As DNA, the CDR3 is TGTGCCAGCAGTTTAAACGAACAGGGAGGGTACTTC.

The rearrangement joins TRBV30 to TRBJ2-1, with 9 bases that match TRBD2. This CDR3 contains 15 residues. CDR1 and CDR2 (germline): GTSNPN, SVGIG (reference sequence). Trimming cost V 1 base and J 5 bases; bases outside gene matches: 6. The DNA of the CDR3 is TGTGCCTGGAGTGCTGGGACTAGCCTTCACAATGAGCAGTTCTTC. Its translation: CAWSAGTSLHNEQFF.

V is TRBV5-4 and J is TRBJ2-2; 7 bases map to TRBD2. In germline, CDR1 is SGHNT, CDR2 YYREEE (reference sequence). The junction had 9 bases not matched to a gene; V was cut back by 7 bases and J by 6 bases. This CDR3 has 14 amino acids. CDR3 loop: CASRSGNWAGELFF. Here the CDR3 DNA reads TGTGCCAGCCGAAGCGGGAATTGGGCCGGGGAGCTGTTTTTT.

This chain links TRBV15 with TRBJ2-1; no reliable D call. The CDR3 extends over 13 amino acids. Trimming took off 4 bases at V and 7 bases at J, with 11 bases between the two ends. CDR1 is LNHNV, CDR2 YYDKDF, per germline (reference sequence). The CDR3 sequence is CATSIPGLNEQFF. The CDR3 DNA sequence: TGTGCCACCAGCATACCCGGGCTAAATGAGCAGTTCTTC.

The sample holds one count of this clone. This chain connects TRBV5-4 to TRBJ1-2; 7 positions agree with TRBD1. Germline V gives CDR1 SGHNT, CDR2 YYREEE (reference sequence). V lost 4 bases, J lost 8 bases, and 8 bases stayed unmatched. There are 13 residues in the CDR3. This CDR3 reads CASSRDRAGGYTF. CDR3 nucleotide sequence: TGTGCCAGCAGCCGTGACAGGGCTGGAGGCTACACCTTC.

This chain joins TRBV28 and TRBJ1-2; D might be TRBD1 (5 bases). The germline gives CDR1 MDHEN, CDR2 SYDVKM. This CDR3 region has 12 residues. The V end was cut by 10 bases, the J end by 8 bases, with 17 bases between. The DNA for the CDR3 is TGTGCCACCACTAGGACATTCGGGGGCTACACCTTC. Protein sequence: CATTRTFGGYTF.

This rearrangement joins TRBV3-1 (or the pseudogene TRBV3-2) to TRBJ2-7; TRBD1 matches at 8 bases. The trim removed 3 bases at V and 5 bases at J, leaving 9 bases unmatched. CDR1 and CDR2 (germline): LGHDT, YNNKEL (reference sequence). This CDR3 has 15 residues. CDR3 loop: CASSHLRQGFDEQYF. CDR3 coding DNA: TGTGCCAGCAGCCACCTAAGACAGGGGTTCGACGAGCAGTACTTC.

The chain employs TRBV19 and TRBJ1-1; 9 nucleotides match TRBD1. The CDR3 totals 14 residues. Germline V lookup: CDR1 LNHDA, CDR2 SQIVND (reference sequence). Trimming cost V 7 bases and J 4 bases; bases outside gene matches: 7. This CDR3 reads CASTPGQGATEAFF. CDR3 in DNA: TGTGCCAGTACCCCGGGACAGGGCGCCACTGAAGCTTTCTTT.

CDR3 sequence (DNA): TGTGCCAGCATTAAACGCGGGCCCAGCTCCTACGAGCAGTACTTC. It is translated as CASIKRGPSSYEQYF. V and J are TRBV27 and TRBJ2-7, with D tentatively TRBD2 (5 bases). The germline gives CDR1 MNHEY, CDR2 SMNVEV (reference sequence). V was clipped by 7 bases and J by 0 bases, with 16 bases between them. The CDR3 runs 15 residues.

The rearrangement links TRBV19 to TRBJ1-1; D uncertain. The germline V gene has CDR1 LNHDA and CDR2 SQIVND (reference sequence). Trimming stripped 5 bases from V and 6 bases from J, with 25 bases between. This CDR3 is built from 17 residues. This CDR3 reads CASSFRPSFQVHSEAFF. The CDR3 DNA reads TGTGCCAGTAGTTTTAGGCCCAGTTTTCAAGTTCACTCTGAAGCTTTCTTT.

This rearrangement joins TRBV10-3 to TRBJ1-1; 8 nucleotides match TRBD1. The germline CDR1 and CDR2 sequences are ENHRY and SYGVKD. There are 16 residues in the CDR3. V lost 6 bases, J lost 0 bases, and 9 bases stayed unmatched. Written as DNA, the CDR3 is TGTGCCATCAGCGGACAGGGAGGGCCTATGAACACTGAAGCTTTCTTT. Translating it yields CAISGQGGPMNTEAFF.

The chain couples TRBV4-2 to TRBJ2-1; 7 bases agree with TRBD2. J lost 7 bases, V lost 3 bases, and 6 bases had no gene match. Germline CDR1 LGHNA, CDR2 YNFKEQ. The CDR3 length is 14 residues. The CDR3 protein is CASSHGRSVNEQFF. CDR3 DNA sequence: TGTGCCAGCAGCCACGGGAGGTCGGTTAATGAGCAGTTCTTC.